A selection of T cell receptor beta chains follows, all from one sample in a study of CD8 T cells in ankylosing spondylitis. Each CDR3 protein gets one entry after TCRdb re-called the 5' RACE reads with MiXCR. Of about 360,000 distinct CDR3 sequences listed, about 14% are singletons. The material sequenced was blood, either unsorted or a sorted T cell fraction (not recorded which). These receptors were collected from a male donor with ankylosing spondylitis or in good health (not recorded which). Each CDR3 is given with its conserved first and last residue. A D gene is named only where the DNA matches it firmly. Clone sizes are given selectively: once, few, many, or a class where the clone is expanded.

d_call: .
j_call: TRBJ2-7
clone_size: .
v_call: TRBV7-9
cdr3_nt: TGTGCCAGCAGCTCCCAAGCGCCAAAGCCCCAGTACTTC
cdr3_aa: CASSSQAPKPQYF

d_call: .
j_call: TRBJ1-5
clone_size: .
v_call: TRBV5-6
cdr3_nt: TGTGCCAGCAGCTGGGGGGGGCGAGGTAGCAATCAGCCCCAGCATTTT
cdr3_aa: CASSWGGRGSNQPQHF

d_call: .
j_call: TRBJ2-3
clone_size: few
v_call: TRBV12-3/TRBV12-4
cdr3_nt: TGTGCCAGCAGTCCTGGCGGGGGCAGCACAGATACGCAGTATTTT
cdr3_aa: CASSPGGGSTDTQYF

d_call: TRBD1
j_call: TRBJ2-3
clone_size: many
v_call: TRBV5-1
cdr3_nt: TGCGCCAGCAGCATTCTACAGGGGGCCTACCTCACAGATACGCAGTATTTT
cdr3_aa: CASSILQGAYLTDTQYF

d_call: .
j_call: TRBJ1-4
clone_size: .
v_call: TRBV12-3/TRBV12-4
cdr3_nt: TGTGCCAGCAGCTTCCATTCGGGGGATAGAAAGTCGCAACTGTTTTTT
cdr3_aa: CASSFHSGDRKSQLFF

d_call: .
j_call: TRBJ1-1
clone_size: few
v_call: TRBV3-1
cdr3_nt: TGTGCCAGCAGAAATACAGAGAACACTGAAGCTTTCTTT
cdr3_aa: CASRNTENTEAFF

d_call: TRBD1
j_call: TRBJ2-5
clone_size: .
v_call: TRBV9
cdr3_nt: TGTGCCAGCAGCGTAGAGGGACAGGGTCAGACCCAGTACTTC
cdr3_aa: CASSVEGQGQTQYF

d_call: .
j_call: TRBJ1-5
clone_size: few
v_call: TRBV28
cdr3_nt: TGTGCCAGCAGGATCCCTGGAGGCAATCAGCCCCAGCATTTT
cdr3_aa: CASRIPGGNQPQHF

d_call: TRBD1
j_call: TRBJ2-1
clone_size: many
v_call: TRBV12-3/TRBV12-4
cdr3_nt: TGTGCCAGCAGTCGGACAGGGCCCAATGAGCAGTTCTTC
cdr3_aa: CASSRTGPNEQFF

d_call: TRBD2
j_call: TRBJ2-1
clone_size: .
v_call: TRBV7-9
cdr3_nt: TGTGCCAGCAGCAACATCCCCAGCGGGAACTACAATGAGCAGTTCTTC
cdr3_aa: CASSNIPSGNYNEQFF

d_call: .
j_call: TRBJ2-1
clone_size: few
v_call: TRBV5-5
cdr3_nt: TGTGCCAGCAGCGCCGGGACGCGGGACTCCTACAATGAGCAGTTCTTC
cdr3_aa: CASSAGTRDSYNEQFF

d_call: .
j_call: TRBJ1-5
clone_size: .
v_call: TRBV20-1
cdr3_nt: TGCAGTGCTAGGCCCACAGGCCCCAATCAGCCCCAGCATTTT
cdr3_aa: CSARPTGPNQPQHF

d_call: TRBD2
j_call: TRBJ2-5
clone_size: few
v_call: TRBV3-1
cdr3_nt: TGTGCCAGCAGATTAGGCCGGGGACTAGCGGGGGAGACCCAGTACTTC
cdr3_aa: CASRLGRGLAGETQYF

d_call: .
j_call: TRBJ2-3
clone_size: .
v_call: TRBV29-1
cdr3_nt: TGCAGCGTTGAAGAGACCCCCGGGACTCGGGGTTTCGATACGCAGTATTTT
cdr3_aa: CSVEETPGTRGFDTQYF

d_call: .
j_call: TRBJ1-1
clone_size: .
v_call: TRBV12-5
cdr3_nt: TGTGCTAGTGGTTTGGAAGACTACACTGAAGCTTTCTTT
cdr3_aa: CASGLEDYTEAFF

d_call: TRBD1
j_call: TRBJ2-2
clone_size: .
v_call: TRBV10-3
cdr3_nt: TGTGCCATCAGTCAAGGACAGGGGGCAACCGGGGAGCTGTTTTTT
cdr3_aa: CAISQGQGATGELFF

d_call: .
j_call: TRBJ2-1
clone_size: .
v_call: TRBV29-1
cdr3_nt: TGCAGCGTCGCCGGCGACAACCTCTACAATGAGCAGTTCTTC
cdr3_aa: CSVAGDNLYNEQFF

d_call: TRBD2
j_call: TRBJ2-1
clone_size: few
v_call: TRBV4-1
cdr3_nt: TGCGCCAGCAGCCAAGATCGGACTAGCAGGGAGCAGTTCTTC
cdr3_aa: CASSQDRTSREQFF

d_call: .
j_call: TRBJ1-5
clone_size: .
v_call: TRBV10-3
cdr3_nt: TGTGCCGCTGGAGGGGGCAATCAGCCCCAGCATTTT
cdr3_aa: CAAGGGNQPQHF

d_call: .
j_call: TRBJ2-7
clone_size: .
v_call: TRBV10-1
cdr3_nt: TGCGCCAGCAGCCCCGGGGGAAACAGGGGCCCGCTCTACGAGCAGTACTTC
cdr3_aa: CASSPGGNRGPLYEQYF

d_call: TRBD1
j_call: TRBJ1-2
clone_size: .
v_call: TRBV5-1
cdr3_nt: TGCGCCAGCAGCCGAGGACAGGGGGCGCATGGCTACACCTTC
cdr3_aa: CASSRGQGAHGYTF

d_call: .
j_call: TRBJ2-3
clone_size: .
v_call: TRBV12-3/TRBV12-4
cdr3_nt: TGTGCCAGCAGTTTGGGCCGGGCCTGGAGCTTTACGCAGTATTTT
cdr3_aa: CASSLGRAWSFTQYF

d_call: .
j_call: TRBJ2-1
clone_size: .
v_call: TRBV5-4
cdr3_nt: TGTGCCAGCAGCCTGCCACGGACAGATTACAATGAGCAGTTCTTC
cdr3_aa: CASSLPRTDYNEQFF

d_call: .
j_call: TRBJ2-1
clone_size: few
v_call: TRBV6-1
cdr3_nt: TGTGCCAGCAGACCCGGGCCCCTTGGGTGGCTTGAGCAGTTCTTC
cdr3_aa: CASRPGPLGWLEQFF

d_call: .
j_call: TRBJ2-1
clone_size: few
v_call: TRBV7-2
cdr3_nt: TGTGCCAGCAGCTTAGTGTCTTCCCAAGGCAATGAGCAGTTCTTC
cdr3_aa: CASSLVSSQGNEQFF

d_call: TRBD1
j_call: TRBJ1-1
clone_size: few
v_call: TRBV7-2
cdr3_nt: TGTGCCAGCAGACCTGGGACAGGCCTTGAAGCTTTCTTT
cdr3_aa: CASRPGTGLEAFF

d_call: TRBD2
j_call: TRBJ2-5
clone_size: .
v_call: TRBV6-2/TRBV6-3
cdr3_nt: TGTGCTCACGGGACTAGCGGGAGGCAAGAGACCCAGTACTTC
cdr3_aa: CAHGTSGRQETQYF

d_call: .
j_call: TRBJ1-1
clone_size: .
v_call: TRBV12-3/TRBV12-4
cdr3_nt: TGTGCCAGCAGTTTAGGGGGGGGGATGACTGAAGCTTTCTTT
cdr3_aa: CASSLGGGMTEAFF

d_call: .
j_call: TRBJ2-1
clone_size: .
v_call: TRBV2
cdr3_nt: TGTGCCAGCAGTACCCTCTTGGCCTCCAATGAGCAGTTCTTC
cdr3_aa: CASSTLLASNEQFF

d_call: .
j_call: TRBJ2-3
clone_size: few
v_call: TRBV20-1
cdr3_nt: TGCAGTGCCCCGTTGGCATCTACGCAGTATTTT
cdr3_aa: CSAPLASTQYF

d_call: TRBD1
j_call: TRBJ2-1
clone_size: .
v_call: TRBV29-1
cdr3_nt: TGCAGCGGTGGACAGGGAGACTCTGAGCAGTTCTTC
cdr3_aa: CSGGQGDSEQFF

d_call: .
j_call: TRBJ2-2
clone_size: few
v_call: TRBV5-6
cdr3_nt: TGTGCCAGCAGCCACTACGCTTTCCGAACCGGGGAGCTGTTTTTT
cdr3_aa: CASSHYAFRTGELFF

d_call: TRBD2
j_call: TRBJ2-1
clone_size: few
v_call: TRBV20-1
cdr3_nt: TGCAGTGCCCCACAGACTAGCGGTCCCTACAATGAGCAGTTCTTC
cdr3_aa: CSAPQTSGPYNEQFF

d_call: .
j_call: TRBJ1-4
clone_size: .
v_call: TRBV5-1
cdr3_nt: TGCGCCAGCAGCTTGTCGGACGGACGTAATGAAAAACTGTTTTTT
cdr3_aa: CASSLSDGRNEKLFF

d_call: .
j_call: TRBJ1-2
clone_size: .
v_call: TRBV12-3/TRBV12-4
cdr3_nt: TGTGCCAGCAGCCCCAGGTCCAGGGCCTATGGCTACACCTTC
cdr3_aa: CASSPRSRAYGYTF

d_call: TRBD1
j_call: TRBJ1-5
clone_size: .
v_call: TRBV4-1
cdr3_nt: TGCGCCAGCAGCCAAGATGACAGGGGTTATCAGCCCCAGCATTTT
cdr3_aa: CASSQDDRGYQPQHF

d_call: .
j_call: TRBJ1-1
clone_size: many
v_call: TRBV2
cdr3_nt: TGTGCCAGCAAAGAAAGAGGTGAGTCGTCGAGGGAAGCTTTCTTT
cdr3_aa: CASKERGESSREAFF

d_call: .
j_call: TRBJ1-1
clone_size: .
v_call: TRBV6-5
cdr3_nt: TGTGCCAGCAGTTCCCGACAGTTGAACACTGAAGCTTTCTTT
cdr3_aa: CASSSRQLNTEAFF

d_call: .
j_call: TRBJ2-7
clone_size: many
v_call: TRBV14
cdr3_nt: TGTGCCAGCAGCCTCCCGGGAAGGGGGTCCTACGAGCAGTACTTC
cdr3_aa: CASSLPGRGSYEQYF

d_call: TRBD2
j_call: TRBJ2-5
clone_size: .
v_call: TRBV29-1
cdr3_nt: TGCAGCGTTGGGAGCGGGAGGTCCCTGGAGACCCAGTACTTC
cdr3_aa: CSVGSGRSLETQYF

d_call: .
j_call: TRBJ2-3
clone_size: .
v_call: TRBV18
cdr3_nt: TGTGCCAGCTCACCCCCCGGGTGGATCGACAGCACAGATACGCAGTATTTT
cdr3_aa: CASSPPGWIDSTDTQYF

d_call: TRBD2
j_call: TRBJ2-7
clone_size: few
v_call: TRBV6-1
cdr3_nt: TGTGCCAGCAGGCGGAGACTAGCGGGAGATCGGGTCGAGCAGTACTTC
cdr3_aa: CASRRRLAGDRVEQYF

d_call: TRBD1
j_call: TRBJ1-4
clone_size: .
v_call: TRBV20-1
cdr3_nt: TGCAGTGCTAGAGAAGGGGGCGCGGGGGAAAAACTGTTTTTT
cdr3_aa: CSAREGGAGEKLFF

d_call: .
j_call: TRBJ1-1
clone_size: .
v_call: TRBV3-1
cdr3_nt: TGTGCCAGCAGCCAAGCGGACGGATATGAAGCTTTCTTT
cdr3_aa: CASSQADGYEAFF

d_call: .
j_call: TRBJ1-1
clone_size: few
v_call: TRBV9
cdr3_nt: TGTGCCAGCAGCGTAGGAGTAGGGGGGAGCACTGAAGCTTTCTTT
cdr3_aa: CASSVGVGGSTEAFF

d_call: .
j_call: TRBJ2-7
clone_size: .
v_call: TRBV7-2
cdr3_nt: TGTGCCAGCAGCTCCATCCCACACCGGTCTGTGTACGAGCAGTACTTC
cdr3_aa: CASSSIPHRSVYEQYF

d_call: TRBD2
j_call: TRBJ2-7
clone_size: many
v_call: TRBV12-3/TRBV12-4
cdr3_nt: TGTGCCAGCAGCCCCTCTAGCGGCCCCTACGAGCAGTACTTC
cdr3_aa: CASSPSSGPYEQYF

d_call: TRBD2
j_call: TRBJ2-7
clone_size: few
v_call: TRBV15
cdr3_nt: TGTGCCACCAGCAGGGACTTAGCGGGAGGATCAGACGAGCAGTACTTC
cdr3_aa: CATSRDLAGGSDEQYF

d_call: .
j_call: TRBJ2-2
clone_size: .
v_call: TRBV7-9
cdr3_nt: TGTGCCATCGGAGGGACCGGGGAGCTGTTTTTT
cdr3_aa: CAIGGTGELFF

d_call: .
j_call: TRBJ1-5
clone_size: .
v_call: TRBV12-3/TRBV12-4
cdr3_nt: TGTGCCAGCAGTTTTAGGAGCAGGGGCGGTCAGCCCCAGCATTTT
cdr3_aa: CASSFRSRGGQPQHF

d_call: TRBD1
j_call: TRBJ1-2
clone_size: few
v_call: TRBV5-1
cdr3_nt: TGCGCCAGCAGCCCGGGACAGGGGGCAGAGGTTAGGAGGTTTGGCTACACCTTC
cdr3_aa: CASSPGQGAEVRRFGYTF

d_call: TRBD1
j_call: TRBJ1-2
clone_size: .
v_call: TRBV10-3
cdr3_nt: TGTGCCATCAGTGAAGGGGGCAGTAAGAACTATGGCTACACCTTC
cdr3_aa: CAISEGGSKNYGYTF

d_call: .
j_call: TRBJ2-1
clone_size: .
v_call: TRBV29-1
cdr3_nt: TGCAGCGCTGGGTACAATGGGGAGCAGTTCTTC
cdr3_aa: CSAGYNGEQFF

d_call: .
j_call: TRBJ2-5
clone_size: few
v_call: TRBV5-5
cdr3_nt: TGTGCCAGCAGCCCCCGCCGGGGGGCTGAAGAGACCCAGTACTTC
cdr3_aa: CASSPRRGAEETQYF

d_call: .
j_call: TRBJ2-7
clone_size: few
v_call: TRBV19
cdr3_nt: TGTGCCAGTAGTAGAGGGGCTGCGGGAAAATACGAGCAGTACTTC
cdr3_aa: CASSRGAAGKYEQYF

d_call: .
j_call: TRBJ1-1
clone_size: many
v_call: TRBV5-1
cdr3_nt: TGTGCCAGCAGCTTAGACCCAGGCACTGAAGCTTTCTTT
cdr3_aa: CASSLDPGTEAFF

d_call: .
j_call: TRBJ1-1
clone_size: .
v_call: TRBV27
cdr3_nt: TGTGCCAGCAGTACCGGGGGGAGGGCTGAAGCTTTCTTT
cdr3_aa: CASSTGGRAEAFF

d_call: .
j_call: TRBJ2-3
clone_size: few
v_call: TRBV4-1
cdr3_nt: TGCGCCAGCAGCCCTATACGGACAGGCACAGATACGCAGTATTTT
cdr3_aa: CASSPIRTGTDTQYF

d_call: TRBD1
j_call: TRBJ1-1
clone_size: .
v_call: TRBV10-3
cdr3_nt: TGTGCCATCAGTGCCTTACTGGGACAGGGAGTCACTGAAGCTTTCTTT
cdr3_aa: CAISALLGQGVTEAFF

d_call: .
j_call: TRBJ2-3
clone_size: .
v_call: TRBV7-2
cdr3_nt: TGTGCCAGCAGCGTACGCGCTAGAGATACGCAGTATTTT
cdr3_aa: CASSVRARDTQYF